The 15 T cell receptor beta chains in this list originate from one sample, sequenced in a study of T cell responses to AZD1222 COVID-19 vaccine. Generated by immunoSEQ multiplex PCR, the TCRdb table keeps only in-frame clones and is missing some. Seen here are approximately 180,000 clones, 87% observed once, and the top ten hold about 3%. Source: peripheral blood, taken on day 0 of AZD1222 vaccination. These receptors were taken from an adult in good health.

The chain has TRBV28 and TRBJ2-1, with D possibly matching TRBD2 (6 bases). Deletions cut 4 bases from V and 10 bases from J, with 8 bases between. The CDR3 is 11 residues long. From germline, CDR1 is MDHEN and CDR2 SYDVKM. The CDR3 sequence is CASSSTREQFF. Written as DNA, the CDR3 is TGTGCCAGCAGTTCGACTAGGGAGCAGTTCTTC.

V is TRBV6-5 and J is TRBJ2-1, with D uncertain. Germline CDR1 is MNHEY and CDR2 is SVGAGI. The CDR3 totals 15 residues. Trimming pared 2 bases from V and 0 bases from J, leaving 8 bases between. CDR3 in DNA: TGTGCCAGCAGTTACGGCAGGAGCTCCTACAATGAGCAGTTCTTC. Translating gives CASSYGRSSYNEQFF.

In its sample, this clone was seen once. V gene TRBV10-3 combines with J gene TRBJ2-5; 8 nucleotides align to TRBD1. The CDR3 totals 15 residues. Germline V gene sequence: CDR1 ENHRY, CDR2 SYGVKD. Trimming removed 5 bases from V and 5 bases from J; junction bases left unmatched: 10. The CDR3 loop reads CAISNRETGDETQYF. DNA for the CDR3: TGTGCCATCAGTAACCGAGAGACAGGGGACGAGACCCAGTACTTC.

This chain joins TRBV5-1 and TRBJ1-1; D is possibly TRBD1 (5 bases). CDR3 size: 13 residues. The V gene's germline CDR1 is SGHRS and CDR2 YFSETQ. The V gene lost 4 bases and the J gene lost 1 base, with 8 bases spanning the gap. The CDR3 spells CASSTGQNTEAFF. In nucleotides, the CDR3 is TGCGCCAGCAGCACCGGACAGAACACTGAAGCTTTCTTT. Drawing the rest from reference TRBV5-1 and TRBJ1-1, the complete variable domain is KAGVTQTPRYLIKTRGQQVTLSCSPISGHRSVSWYQQTPGQGLQFLFEYFSETQRNKGNFPGRFSGRQFSNSRSEMNVSTLELGDSALYLCASSTGQNTEAFFGQGTRLTVV.

The rearrangement links TRBV12-3 or TRBV12-4 to TRBJ1-1; the D gene is possibly TRBD1 (5 bases). This CDR3 spans 13 amino acids. V shed 8 bases and J shed 1 base, with 11 bases lying between them. This chain's CDR3 is CASSRGENTEAFF. The CDR3 DNA reads TGTGCCAGCTCCCGAGGGGAGAACACTGAAGCTTTCTTT.

The CDR3 region is CASSFDAHRPQHF. CDR3 in DNA: TGTGCCAGCAGTTTTGACGCCCATCGGCCCCAGCATTTT. The chain couples TRBV12-3 or TRBV12-4 to TRBJ1-5, with D uncertain. The CDR3 contains 13 residues. V was shortened by 3 bases and J by 9 bases, with 12 bases between the two germline ends.

The rearrangement links TRBV9 to TRBJ2-7, with 10 bases identical to TRBD1. Trimming took 3 bases from V and 3 from J; bases not matched to a gene: 6. The CDR3 consists of 15 residues. In germline, CDR1 is SGDLS, CDR2 YYNGEE. CDR3 in amino acids: CASSEGGDRGYEQYF. In nucleotides, the CDR3 is TGTGCCAGCAGCGAGGGAGGGGACAGGGGCTACGAGCAGTACTTC.

The J gene is TRBJ2-5, the V gene TRBV29-1; TRBD1 might be the D (6 bases). The CDR3 has 14 amino acids. With 5 bases removed from V and 2 bases from J, the gap between germline ends came to 15 bases. Germline loops: CDR1 SQVTM, CDR2 ANQGSEA. The CDR3 loop reads CSVPQGLGQETQYF. CDR3 nucleotides: TGCAGCGTTCCCCAGGGGCTTGGGCAAGAGACCCAGTACTTC.

The genes are TRBV5-1 and TRBJ2-7, with 7 bases that match TRBD1. This CDR3 is 13 amino acids long. Losses at the gene ends were 4 bases for V and 7 bases for J; bases not matched to a gene: 8. Per germline, CDR1 SGHRS and CDR2 YFSETQ. This CDR3 is CASSLVPGQEQYF. The CDR3 coding sequence is TGCGCCAGCAGCCTGGTCCCGGGACAGGAGCAGTACTTC. Full variable domain (remainder filled in from reference TRBV5-1 and TRBJ2-7): KAGVTQTPRYLIKTRGQQVTLSCSPISGHRSVSWYQQTPGQGLQFLFEYFSETQRNKGNFPGRFSGRQFSNSRSEMNVSTLELGDSALYLCASSLVPGQEQYFGPGTRLTVT.

This chain joins TRBV20-1 and TRBJ1-2; D ambiguous. V lost 0 bases and J lost 6, with 5 bases in between. The CDR3 extends over 11 amino acids. Germline V gene data show CDR1 as DFQATT and CDR2 as SNEGSKA (reference sequence). CDR3 sequence: CSARDLDGYTF. The CDR3 nucleotides read TGCAGTGCTAGAGATTTGGATGGCTACACCTTC.

The genes are TRBV5-8 and TRBJ2-1, with 11 nucleotides matching TRBD2. The V segment lost 0 bases and the J segment 6 bases; nucleotides outside the gene matches: 5. Germline V lookup: CDR1 SGHTS, CDR2 YDEGEE. The CDR3 length is 16 residues. The chain's CDR3 is CASSLGLAGGSNEQFF. CDR3 coding DNA: TGTGCCAGCAGCTTGGGGCTAGCGGGGGGTTCCAATGAGCAGTTCTTC.

V gene TRBV5-4 combines with J gene TRBJ1-5, with D maybe TRBD1 (5 bases). Germline CDR1 and CDR2: SGHNT and YYREEE (reference sequence). V was clipped by 4 bases and J by 3 bases, with 8 bases between them. CDR3 length equals 13 residues. DNA for the CDR3: TGTGCCAGCAGCACGGGACTCAATCAGCCCCAGCATTTT. Translated, it gives CASSTGLNQPQHF.

The chain has TRBV29-1 and TRBJ1-4; D is undetermined. Germline CDR1 and CDR2: SQVTM and ANQGSEA. There are 13 residues in the CDR3. The germline V and J ends were trimmed by 6 bases and 5 bases, with 13 bases remaining between them. CDR3: CSVVSGENEKLFF. The CDR3 coding sequence is TGCAGCGTCGTGAGCGGGGAAAATGAAAAACTGTTTTTT.

The chain joins TRBV24-1 to TRBJ2-6, with a weak D call TRBD2 (7 bases). This CDR3 spans 18 amino acids. V was clipped by 4 bases and J by 4 bases, with 19 bases between them. Germline lookup yields CDR1 KGHDR and CDR2 SFDVKD. The CDR3 bases are TGTGCCACCAGTGACACCCATGCGGGGGCCCTCGGGGCCAACGTCCTGACTTTC. Translating gives CATSDTHAGALGANVLTF.

V gene TRBV5-8 combines with J gene TRBJ1-5; D is ambiguous. Trimming shortened V by 4 bases and J by 3 bases, and 14 bases separated the two germline ends. This CDR3 has 15 residues. Germline CDR1 is SGHTS and CDR2 is YDEGEE. The CDR3 region is CASSLGVLINQPQHF. The CDR3 coding sequence is TGTGCCAGCAGCCTGGGAGTCCTAATCAATCAGCCCCAGCATTTT. Filled out from reference TRBV5-8 and TRBJ1-5, the complete variable domain reads EAGVTQSPTHLIKTRGQQATLRCSPISGHTSVYWYQQALGLGLQFLLWYDEGEERNRGNFPPRFSGRQFPNYSSELNVNALELEDSALYLCASSLGVLINQPQHFGDGTRLSIL.